The rows below give T cell receptor beta chains drawn from one sample of a study of T cells after yellow fever vaccination. Via MiXCR, TCRdb re-called the 5' RACE reads, giving one row per CDR3 protein. The sample consists of about 340,000 distinct CDR3 sequences, approximately 12% of them appearing once. Sequencing used CD4+ T cells sorted from PBMCs, obtained 15 days after the yellow fever booster vaccination. These receptors all stem from a man aged 18 to 29 who received the YFV17D yellow fever vaccine. The CDR3 runs from the conserved cysteine through the conserved F or W. The D gene is left open where the match is weak. Some rows have no size entry. The others give once, few or many, or a class for an expanded clone.

few | TRBJ2-5 | . | TRBV7-9 | CASSPLQLGKRETQYF | TGTGCCAGCAGTCCTCTCCAGCTGGGAAAAAGGGAGACCCAGTACTTC
few | TRBJ2-5 | . | TRBV7-9 | CASSGLGNDVGTIRETQYF | TGTGCCAGCAGCGGGCTAGGCAACGACGTCGGGACAATAAGGGAGACCCAGTACTTC
once | TRBJ2-1 | . | TRBV9 | CASSVNWEQFF | TGTGCCAGCAGCGTAAATTGGGAGCAGTTCTTC
. | TRBJ2-1 | . | TRBV3-2 | CASSQDMRLRGEQFF | TGTGCCAGCAGCCAAGACATGAGGCTTAGGGGTGAGCAGTTCTTC
. | TRBJ2-2 | . | TRBV29-1 | CSVARELGAGELFF | TGCAGCGTAGCAAGGGAGCTGGGCGCCGGGGAGCTGTTTTTT
few | TRBJ1-2 | . | TRBV9 | CASTPGFNYGYTF | TGTGCCAGCACGCCGGGTTTCAACTATGGCTACACCTTC
. | TRBJ2-7 | . | TRBV3-1 | CASTKQSGEGYEQYF | TGTGCCAGCACCAAACAATCAGGGGAAGGCTACGAGCAGTACTTC
. | TRBJ2-5 | . | TRBV19 | CASSPTPGHQETQYF | TGTGCCAGTAGTCCCACCCCGGGACACCAAGAGACCCAGTACTTC
. | TRBJ2-2 | . | TRBV11-2 | CASSFYATGELFF | TGTGCCAGCAGCTTTTATGCGACCGGGGAGCTGTTTTTT
. | TRBJ2-7 | . | TRBV7-6 | CASSLGGQPYEQYF | TGTGCCAGCAGCTTGGGCGGGCAACCCTACGAGCAGTACTTC
few | TRBJ1-5 | TRBD1 | TRBV20-1 | CSARGDRSNQPQHF | TGCAGTGCTAGAGGGGACAGGAGCAATCAGCCCCAGCATTTT
many | TRBJ2-5 | . | TRBV7-2 | CASSGYQETQYF | TGTGCCAGCAGCGGGTACCAAGAGACCCAGTACTTC
many | TRBJ2-5 | . | TRBV6-5 | CASRDGVGETQYF | TGTGCCAGCAGAGATGGGGTAGGCGAGACCCAGTACTTC
. | TRBJ2-5 | . | TRBV3-1 | CASSPQRGVQYF | TGTGCCAGCAGCCCTCAAAGAGGGGTCCAGTACTTC
few | TRBJ2-1 | TRBD2 | TRBV14 | CASSQGLAGYRGEQFF | TGTGCCAGCAGCCAAGGACTAGCGGGGTATCGCGGTGAGCAGTTCTTC
. | TRBJ2-1 | TRBD1 | TRBV9 | CASSALGQGGYNEQFF | TGTGCCAGCAGCGCCCTCGGACAGGGTGGATACAATGAGCAGTTCTTC
many | TRBJ2-2 | . | TRBV7-2 | CASSSSTGELFF | TGTGCCAGCAGCTCATCCACCGGGGAGCTGTTTTTT
few | TRBJ2-1 | TRBD1 | TRBV20-1 | CSALQQGKVHNEQFF | TGCAGTGCGCTACAACAGGGGAAAGTCCACAATGAGCAGTTCTTC
many | TRBJ2-2 | TRBD2 | TRBV12-3/TRBV12-4 | CASSLRLAGGELFF | TGTGCCAGCAGTTTACGTCTAGCGGGGGGGGAGCTGTTTTTT
few | TRBJ1-5 | . | TRBV4-3 | CASSQEASGPQHF | TGCGCCAGCAGCCAAGAGGCCTCCGGGCCCCAGCATTTT
. | TRBJ1-1 | . | TRBV2 | CANAREDTEAFF | TGTGCCAACGCCCGGGAGGACACTGAAGCTTTCTTT
few | TRBJ1-6 | . | TRBV9 | CASSEGLALGRPVPLHF | TGTGCCAGCAGCGAAGGACTCGCACTGGGCCGCCCAGTCCCCCTCCACTTT
. | TRBJ1-2 | . | TRBV5-4 | CASSYPTTGSYGYTF | TGTGCCAGCAGCTACCCCACGACCGGGAGCTATGGCTACACCTTC
. | TRBJ1-5 | TRBD1 | TRBV20-1 | CSARQGWNQPQHF | TGCAGTGCGAGACAGGGGTGGAATCAGCCCCAGCATTTT
. | TRBJ2-5 | TRBD2 | TRBV19 | CASSMTSGGTQETQYF | TGTGCCAGTAGTATGACTAGCGGAGGGACTCAAGAGACCCAGTACTTC
. | TRBJ2-2 | TRBD1 | TRBV6-2/TRBV6-3 | CASSRQGRSILFTGELFF | TGTGCCAGCAGTCGACAGGGGCGTTCCATCCTTTTCACCGGGGAGCTGTTTTTT
few | TRBJ2-2 | TRBD2 | TRBV12-3/TRBV12-4 | CASSDTSGGAGELFF | TGTGCCAGCAGTGACACTAGCGGGGGGGCCGGGGAGCTGTTTTTT
. | TRBJ1-6 | TRBD1 | TRBV7-8 | CASSLGLRGLGNSPLHF | TGTGCCAGCAGCTTAGGATTGAGGGGGCTCGGTAATTCACCCCTCCACTTT
. | TRBJ2-2 | . | TRBV19 | CASMRGGYTGELFF | TGTGCCAGTATGCGCGGGGGCTACACCGGGGAGCTGTTTTTT
. | TRBJ2-3 | . | TRBV4-1 | CASSPPLSTSPDTQYF | TGCGCCAGCAGTCCGCCCCTTTCCACGAGCCCAGATACGCAGTATTTT
few | TRBJ2-2 | . | TRBV27 | CASSFTTLGELFF | TGTGCCAGCAGTTTCACTACCCTCGGGGAGCTGTTTTTT
many | TRBJ2-1 | . | TRBV9 | CASSVGKTYNEQFF | TGTGCCAGCAGCGTCGGGAAAACCTACAATGAGCAGTTCTTC
many | TRBJ2-1 | . | TRBV27 | CASAWQGTFYNEQFF | TGTGCCAGCGCATGGCAGGGCACCTTTTACAATGAGCAGTTCTTC
. | TRBJ1-5 | . | TRBV4-2 | CASSPRPQHF | TGTGCCAGCAGCCCTAGACCCCAGCATTTT
. | TRBJ1-2 | . | TRBV20-1 | CSAPGILGYTF | TGCAGTGCTCCAGGGATTCTTGGCTACACCTTC
few | TRBJ1-1 | TRBD1 | TRBV7-2 | CASSPKTGTNTEAFF | TGTGCCAGCAGCCCGAAGACAGGGACGAACACTGAAGCTTTCTTT
few | TRBJ2-3 | . | TRBV19 | CASSSTDTDTQYF | TGTGCCAGTAGTTCGACAGACACAGATACGCAGTATTTT
. | TRBJ2-5 | . | TRBV29-1 | CSVAEYQETQYF | TGCAGCGTTGCGGAGTACCAAGAGACCCAGTACTTC
. | TRBJ2-5 | . | TRBV5-1 | CASSRGTDRPRETQYF | TGCGCCAGCAGCCGCGGGACAGACCGGCCCAGAGAGACCCAGTACTTC
few | TRBJ2-5 | . | TRBV9 | CASSVAVTNKETQYF | TGTGCCAGCAGCGTAGCTGTGACAAACAAAGAGACCCAGTACTTC
few | TRBJ2-1 | . | TRBV7-3 | CASSLNPPSSRGEQFF | TGTGCCAGCAGCTTAAATCCCCCCTCTAGCCGGGGGGAGCAGTTCTTC
. | TRBJ1-5 | . | TRBV7-2 | CASSSMGRQPQHF | TGTGCCAGCAGCTCGATGGGGAGACAGCCCCAGCATTTT
. | TRBJ1-5 | . | TRBV10-3 | CAISESKNQPQHF | TGTGCCATCAGTGAGTCGAAGAATCAGCCCCAGCATTTT
. | TRBJ2-3 | . | TRBV6-1 | CASKNKDSTDTQYF | TGTGCCAGCAAGAATAAGGACAGCACAGATACGCAGTATTTT
few | TRBJ1-6 | . | TRBV7-2 | CASSFIGDSPLHF | TGTGCCAGCAGCTTCATAGGGGATTCACCCCTCCACTTT
few | TRBJ2-2 | . | TRBV7-2 | CASSFDSAGELFF | TGTGCCAGCAGCTTCGACAGTGCCGGGGAGCTGTTTTTT
few | TRBJ2-6 | TRBD1 | TRBV28 | CASSSPDRVKSSGANVLTF | TGTGCCAGCAGCTCCCCCGACAGGGTAAAAAGCTCTGGGGCCAACGTCCTGACTTTC
. | TRBJ2-3 | TRBD1 | TRBV27 | CASSGQAWTDTQYF | TGTGCCAGCTCGGGACAGGCGTGGACAGATACGCAGTATTTT